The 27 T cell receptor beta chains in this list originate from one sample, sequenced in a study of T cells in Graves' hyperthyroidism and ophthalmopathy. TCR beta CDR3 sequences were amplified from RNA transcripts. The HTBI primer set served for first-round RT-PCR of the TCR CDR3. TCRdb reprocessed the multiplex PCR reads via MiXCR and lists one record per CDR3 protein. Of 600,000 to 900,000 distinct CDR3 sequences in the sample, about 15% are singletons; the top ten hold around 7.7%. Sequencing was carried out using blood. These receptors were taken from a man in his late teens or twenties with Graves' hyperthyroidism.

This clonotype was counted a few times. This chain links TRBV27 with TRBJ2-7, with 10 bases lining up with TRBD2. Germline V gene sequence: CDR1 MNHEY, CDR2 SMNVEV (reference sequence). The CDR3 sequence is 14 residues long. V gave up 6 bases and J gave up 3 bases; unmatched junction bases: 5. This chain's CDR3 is CASSLLAGNYEQYF. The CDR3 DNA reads TGTGCCAGCAGCTTACTAGCGGGGAACTACGAGCAGTACTTC.

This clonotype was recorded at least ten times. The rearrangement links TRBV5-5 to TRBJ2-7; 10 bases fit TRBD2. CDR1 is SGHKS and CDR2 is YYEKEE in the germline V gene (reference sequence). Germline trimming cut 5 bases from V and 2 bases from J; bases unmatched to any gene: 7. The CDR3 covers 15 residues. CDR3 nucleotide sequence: TGTGCCAGCAGTTTAGGACTAGCGGTTGCCTACGAGCAGTACTTC. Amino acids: CASSLGLAVAYEQYF.

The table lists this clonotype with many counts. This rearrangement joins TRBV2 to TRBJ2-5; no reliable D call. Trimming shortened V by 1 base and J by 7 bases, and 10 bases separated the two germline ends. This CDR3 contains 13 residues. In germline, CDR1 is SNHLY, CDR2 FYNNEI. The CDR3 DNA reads TGTGCCAGCAGTGAAGAGGTCTGGGGGACCCAGTACTTC. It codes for CASSEEVWGTQYF.

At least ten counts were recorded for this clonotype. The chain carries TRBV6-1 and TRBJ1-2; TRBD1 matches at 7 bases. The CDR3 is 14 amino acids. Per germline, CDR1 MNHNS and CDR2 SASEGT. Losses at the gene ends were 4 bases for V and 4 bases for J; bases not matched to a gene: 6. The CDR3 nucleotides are TGTGCCAGCAGTGTGGACAGGCGCCCCTATGGCTACACCTTC. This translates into CASSVDRRPYGYTF.

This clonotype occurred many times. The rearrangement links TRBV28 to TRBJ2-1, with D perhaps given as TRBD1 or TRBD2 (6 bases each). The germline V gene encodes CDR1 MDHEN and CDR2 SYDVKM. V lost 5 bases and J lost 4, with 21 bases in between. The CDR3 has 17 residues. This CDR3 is CASSGGGGAGLYNEQFF. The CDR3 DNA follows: TGTGCCAGCAGTGGGGGCGGAGGAGCGGGTCTTTACAATGAGCAGTTCTTC.

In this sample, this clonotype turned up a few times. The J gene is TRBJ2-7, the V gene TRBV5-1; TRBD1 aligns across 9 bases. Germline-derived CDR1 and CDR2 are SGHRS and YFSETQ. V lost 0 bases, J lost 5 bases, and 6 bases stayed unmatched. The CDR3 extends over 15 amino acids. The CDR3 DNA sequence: TGCGCCAGCAGCTTGGGGGACAGGGCTATGGACGAGCAGTACTTC. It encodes CASSLGDRAMDEQYF.

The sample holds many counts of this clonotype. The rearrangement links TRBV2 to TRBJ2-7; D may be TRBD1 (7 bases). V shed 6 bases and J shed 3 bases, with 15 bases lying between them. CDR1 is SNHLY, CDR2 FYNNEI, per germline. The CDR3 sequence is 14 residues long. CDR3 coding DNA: TGTGCCAGCAGCCGCGGGACAGCAGACTACGAGCAGTACTTC. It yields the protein CASSRGTADYEQYF.

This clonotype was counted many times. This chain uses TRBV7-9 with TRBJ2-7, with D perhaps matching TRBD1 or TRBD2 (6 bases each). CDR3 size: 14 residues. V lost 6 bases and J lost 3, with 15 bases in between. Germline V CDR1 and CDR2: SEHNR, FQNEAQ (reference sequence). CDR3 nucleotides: TGTGCCAGCAGGAGGGGAGGACAGCACTACGAGCAGTACTTC. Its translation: CASRRGGQHYEQYF.

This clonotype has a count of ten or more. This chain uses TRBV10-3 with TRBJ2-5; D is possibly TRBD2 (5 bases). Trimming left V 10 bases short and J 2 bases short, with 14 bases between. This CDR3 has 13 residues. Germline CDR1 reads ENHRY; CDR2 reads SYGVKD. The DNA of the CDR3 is TGTGCCACGGCCCGAGGGTCACAAGAGACCCAGTACTTC. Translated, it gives CATARGSQETQYF.

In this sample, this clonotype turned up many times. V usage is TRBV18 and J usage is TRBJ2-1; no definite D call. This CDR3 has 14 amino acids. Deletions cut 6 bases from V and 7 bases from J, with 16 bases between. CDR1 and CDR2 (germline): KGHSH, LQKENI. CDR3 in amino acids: CASSFGIDGNEQFF. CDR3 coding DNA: TGTGCCAGCTCGTTCGGCATAGATGGGAATGAGCAGTTCTTC.

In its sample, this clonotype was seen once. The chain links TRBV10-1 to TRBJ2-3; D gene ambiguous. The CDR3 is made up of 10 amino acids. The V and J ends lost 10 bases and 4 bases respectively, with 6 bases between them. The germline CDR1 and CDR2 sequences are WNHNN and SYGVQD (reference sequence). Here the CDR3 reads CATTADTQYF. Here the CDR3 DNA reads TGCGCCACCACGGCAGATACGCAGTATTTT.

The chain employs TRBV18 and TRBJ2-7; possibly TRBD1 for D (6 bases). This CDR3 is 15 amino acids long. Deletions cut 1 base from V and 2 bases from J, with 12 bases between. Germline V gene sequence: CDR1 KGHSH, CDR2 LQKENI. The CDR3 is CASSPLRAGAYEQYF. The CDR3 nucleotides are TGTGCCAGCTCACCACTTCGGGCAGGGGCCTACGAGCAGTACTTC.

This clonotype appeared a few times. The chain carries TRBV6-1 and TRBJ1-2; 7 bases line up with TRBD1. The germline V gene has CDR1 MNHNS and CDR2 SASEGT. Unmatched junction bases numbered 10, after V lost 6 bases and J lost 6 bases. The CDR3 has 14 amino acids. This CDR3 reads CASSYSDRADGYTF. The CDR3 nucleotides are TGTGCCAGCAGCTACTCCGACAGGGCAGATGGCTACACCTTC.

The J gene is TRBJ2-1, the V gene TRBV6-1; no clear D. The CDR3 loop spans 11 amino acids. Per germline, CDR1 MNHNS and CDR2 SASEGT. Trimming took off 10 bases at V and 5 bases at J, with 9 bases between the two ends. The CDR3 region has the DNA TGTGCCACCAACTGGAACAATGAGCAGTTCTTC. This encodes CATNWNNEQFF.

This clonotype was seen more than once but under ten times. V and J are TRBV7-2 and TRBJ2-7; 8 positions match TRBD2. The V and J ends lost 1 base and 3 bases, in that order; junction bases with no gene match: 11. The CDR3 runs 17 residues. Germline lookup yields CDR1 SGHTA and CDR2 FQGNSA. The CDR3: CASSLVAVGLGLYEQYF. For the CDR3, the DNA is TGTGCCAGCAGCTTAGTGGCGGTGGGACTAGGTCTCTACGAGCAGTACTTC.

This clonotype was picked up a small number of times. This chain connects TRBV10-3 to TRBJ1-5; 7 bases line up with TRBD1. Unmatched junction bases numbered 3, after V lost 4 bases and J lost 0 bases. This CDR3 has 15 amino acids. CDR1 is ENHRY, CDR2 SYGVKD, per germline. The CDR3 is CAISAGQYSNQPQHF. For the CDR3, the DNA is TGTGCCATCAGTGCGGGACAGTATAGCAATCAGCCCCAGCATTTT.

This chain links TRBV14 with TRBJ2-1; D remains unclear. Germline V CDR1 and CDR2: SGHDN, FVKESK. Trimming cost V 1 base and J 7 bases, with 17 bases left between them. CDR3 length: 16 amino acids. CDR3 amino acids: CASSQGTRRVWNEQFF. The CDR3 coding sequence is TGTGCCAGCAGCCAAGGGACCCGACGGGTCTGGAATGAGCAGTTCTTC. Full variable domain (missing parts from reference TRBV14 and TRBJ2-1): EAGVTQFPSHSVIEKGQTVTLRCDPISGHDNLYWYRRVMGKEIKFLLHFVKESKQDESGMPNNRFLAERTGGTYSTLKVQPAELEDSGVYFCASSQGTRRVWNEQFFGPGTRLTVL.

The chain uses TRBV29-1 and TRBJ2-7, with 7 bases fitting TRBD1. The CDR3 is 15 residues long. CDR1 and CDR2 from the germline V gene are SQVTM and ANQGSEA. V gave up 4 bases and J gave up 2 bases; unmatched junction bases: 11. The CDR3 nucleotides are TGCAGCGTTGCGGGACAGCCTCCTACCGCCTACGAGCAGTACTTC. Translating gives CSVAGQPPTAYEQYF.

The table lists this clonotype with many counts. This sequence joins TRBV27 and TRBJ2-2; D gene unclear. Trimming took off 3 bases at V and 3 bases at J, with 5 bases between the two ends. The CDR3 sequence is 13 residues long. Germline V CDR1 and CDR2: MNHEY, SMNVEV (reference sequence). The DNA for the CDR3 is TGTGCCAGCAGTTTGGGATACACCGGGGAGCTGTTTTTT. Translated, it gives CASSLGYTGELFF.

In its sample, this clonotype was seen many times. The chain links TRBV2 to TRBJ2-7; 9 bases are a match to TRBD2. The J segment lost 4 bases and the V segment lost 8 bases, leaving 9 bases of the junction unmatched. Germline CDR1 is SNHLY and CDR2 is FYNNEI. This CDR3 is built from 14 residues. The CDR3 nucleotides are TGTGCCAGCGAATGGAGGCGGGAGGGGTACGAGCAGTACTTC. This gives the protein CASEWRREGYEQYF.

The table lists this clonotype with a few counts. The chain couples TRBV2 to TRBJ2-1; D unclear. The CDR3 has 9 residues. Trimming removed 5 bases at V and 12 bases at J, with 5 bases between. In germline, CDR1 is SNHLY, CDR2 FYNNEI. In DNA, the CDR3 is TGTGCCAGCAGTCCCGGGCAGTTCTTC. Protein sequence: CASSPGQFF.

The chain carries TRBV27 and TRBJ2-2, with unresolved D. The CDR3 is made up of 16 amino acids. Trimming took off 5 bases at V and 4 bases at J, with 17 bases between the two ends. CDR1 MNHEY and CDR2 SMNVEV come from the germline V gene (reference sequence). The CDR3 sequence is CASSRQPTPSTGELFF. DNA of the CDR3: TGTGCCAGCAGTCGTCAACCAACTCCGAGCACCGGGGAGCTGTTTTTT.

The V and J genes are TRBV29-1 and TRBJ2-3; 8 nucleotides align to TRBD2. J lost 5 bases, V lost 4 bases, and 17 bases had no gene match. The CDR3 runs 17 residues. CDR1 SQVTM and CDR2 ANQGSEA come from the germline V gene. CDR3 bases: TGCAGCGTTGGTTTCCTCCCGGGACTAGATCTTGGAGATACGCAGTATTTT. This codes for CSVGFLPGLDLGDTQYF.

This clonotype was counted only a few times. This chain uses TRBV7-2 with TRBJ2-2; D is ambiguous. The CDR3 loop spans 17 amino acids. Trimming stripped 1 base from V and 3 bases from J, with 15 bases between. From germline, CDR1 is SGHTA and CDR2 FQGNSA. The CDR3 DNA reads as TGTGCCAGCAGCTTAGATTTGGAGTTCTCACACACCGGGGAGCTGTTTTTT. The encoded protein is CASSLDLEFSHTGELFF. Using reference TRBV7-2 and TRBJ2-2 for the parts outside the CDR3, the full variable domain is GAGVSQSPSNKVTEKGKDVELRCDPISGHTALYWYRQSLGQGLEFLIYFQGNSAPDKSGLPSDRFSAERTGGSVSTLTIQRTQQEDSAVYLCASSLDLEFSHTGELFFGEGSRLTVL.

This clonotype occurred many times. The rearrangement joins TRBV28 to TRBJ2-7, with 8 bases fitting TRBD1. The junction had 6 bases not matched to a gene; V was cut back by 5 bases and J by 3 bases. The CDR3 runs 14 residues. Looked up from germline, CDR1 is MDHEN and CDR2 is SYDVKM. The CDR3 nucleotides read TGTGCCAGCAGTGCCGGGACAGGATACTACGAGCAGTACTTC. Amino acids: CASSAGTGYYEQYF.

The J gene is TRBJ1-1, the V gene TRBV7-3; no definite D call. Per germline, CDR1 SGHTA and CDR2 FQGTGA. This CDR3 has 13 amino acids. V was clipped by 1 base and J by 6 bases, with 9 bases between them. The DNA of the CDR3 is TGTGCCAGCAGCTTAATTCGTGGGGCTGAAGCTTTCTTT. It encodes CASSLIRGAEAFF.

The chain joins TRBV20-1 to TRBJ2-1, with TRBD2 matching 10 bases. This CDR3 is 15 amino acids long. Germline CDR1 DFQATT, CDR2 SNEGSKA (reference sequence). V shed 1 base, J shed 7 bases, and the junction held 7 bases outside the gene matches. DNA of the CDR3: TGCAGTGCTAGAGTAGCAGCGGGAGGGAAGAATGAGCAGTTCTTC. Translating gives CSARVAAGGKNEQFF.